Listed below are T cell receptor beta chains from one sample, sequenced in a study of cytomegalovirus exposure and HLA in healthy donors. Assay: immunoSEQ multiplex PCR; the TCRdb copy retains only in-frame clones and omits some. The table lists around 120,000 clones, 70% to 80% of them singletons, with around 3.6% in the top ten. Sequences were obtained from PBMCs. The receptor source for this set is a man aged 25-40 years in good health and CMV-seronegative. CDR3s include the opening cysteine and the closing phenylalanine or tryptophan. D genes are given only for firm matches. For some rows the clone size is stated as once, few or many, or as a class when expanded; others skip it.

d_call: TRBD1
v_call: TRBV5-4
clone_size: -
j_call: TRBJ1-2
cdr3_aa: CASSGGQGNYGYTF
cdr3_nt: TGTGCCAGCAGCGGGGGACAGGGAAACTATGGCTACACCTTC

d_call: TRBD2
v_call: TRBV27
clone_size: -
j_call: TRBJ2-3
cdr3_aa: CASTLGALAGGGTGTDTQYF
cdr3_nt: TGTGCCAGCACCCTAGGGGCCCTAGCGGGAGGGGGGACTGGCACAGATACGCAGTATTTT

d_call: TRBD1
v_call: TRBV5-1
clone_size: -
j_call: TRBJ1-1
cdr3_aa: CASSLDRGRGPEAFF
cdr3_nt: TGCGCCAGCAGCTTGGACAGGGGGCGAGGGCCTGAAGCTTTCTTT

d_call: -
v_call: TRBV6-5
clone_size: -
j_call: TRBJ2-1
cdr3_aa: CASSSGTENYNEQFF
cdr3_nt: TGTGCCAGCAGCTCCGGGACTGAAAACTACAATGAGCAGTTCTTC

d_call: TRBD1
v_call: TRBV19
clone_size: -
j_call: TRBJ2-7
cdr3_aa: CASRTGTGEQYF
cdr3_nt: TGTGCCAGCAGGACAGGGACCGGCGAGCAGTACTTC

d_call: TRBD1
v_call: TRBV7-9
clone_size: -
j_call: TRBJ2-7
cdr3_aa: CASSFPDRAEQYF
cdr3_nt: TGTGCCAGCAGCTTCCCGGACAGGGCTGAGCAGTACTTC

d_call: TRBD1
v_call: TRBV27
clone_size: -
j_call: TRBJ1-2
cdr3_aa: CASRGQGAYGYTF
cdr3_nt: TGTGCCAGCAGGGGACAGGGGGCATATGGCTACACCTTC

d_call: TRBD1
v_call: TRBV18
clone_size: -
j_call: TRBJ2-6
cdr3_aa: CASSPGTGYSGANVLTF
cdr3_nt: TGTGCCAGCTCACCAGGGACAGGGTACTCTGGGGCCAACGTCCTGACTTTC

d_call: -
v_call: TRBV5-8
clone_size: few
j_call: TRBJ1-5
cdr3_aa: CASSLLQPQHF
cdr3_nt: TGTGCCAGCAGCCTCCTTCAGCCCCAGCATTTT

d_call: TRBD2
v_call: TRBV6-1
clone_size: few
j_call: TRBJ2-7
cdr3_aa: CASSEEAGEIREQYF
cdr3_nt: TGTGCCAGCAGTGAAGAGGCGGGAGAAATTCGCGAGCAGTACTTC

d_call: -
v_call: TRBV29-1
clone_size: -
j_call: TRBJ2-2
cdr3_aa: CSVLTVPTNTGELFF
cdr3_nt: TGCAGCGTTTTAACAGTCCCCACGAACACCGGGGAGCTGTTTTTT

d_call: TRBD1
v_call: TRBV19
clone_size: -
j_call: TRBJ2-2
cdr3_aa: CASSMAGGTGELFF
cdr3_nt: TGTGCCAGTAGTATGGCAGGGGGAACCGGGGAGCTGTTTTTT

d_call: -
v_call: TRBV30
clone_size: -
j_call: TRBJ1-1
cdr3_aa: CAWSPQGGAAFF
cdr3_nt: TGTGCCTGGAGTCCCCAAGGGGGGGCTGCTTTCTTT

d_call: TRBD1
v_call: TRBV27
clone_size: -
j_call: TRBJ1-1
cdr3_aa: CASSLSKGQGARNTEAFF
cdr3_nt: TGTGCCAGCAGTTTATCGAAGGGACAGGGGGCGAGGAACACTGAAGCTTTCTTT

d_call: TRBD2
v_call: TRBV4-1
clone_size: few
j_call: TRBJ2-3
cdr3_aa: CASSHQSGTSGEGRDTQYF
cdr3_nt: TGCGCCAGCAGCCATCAATCCGGGACTAGCGGAGAGGGGCGTGATACGCAGTATTTT

d_call: -
v_call: TRBV6-4
clone_size: -
j_call: TRBJ2-1
cdr3_aa: CASSVAEGQYNEQFF
cdr3_nt: TGTGCCAGCAGTGTTGCGGAGGGCCAATACAATGAGCAGTTCTTC

d_call: TRBD1
v_call: TRBV5-1
clone_size: -
j_call: TRBJ1-5
cdr3_aa: CASSTGQANQPQHF
cdr3_nt: TGCGCCAGCAGCACAGGACAGGCGAATCAGCCCCAGCATTTT

d_call: -
v_call: TRBV5-1
clone_size: once
j_call: TRBJ1-4
cdr3_aa: CASSLGAMGGHEKLFF
cdr3_nt: TGCGCCAGCAGCTTGGGAGCGATGGGGGGGCACGAAAAACTGTTTTTT

d_call: TRBD2
v_call: TRBV6-1
clone_size: -
j_call: TRBJ2-7
cdr3_aa: CASSEETSGAYEQYF
cdr3_nt: TGTGCCAGCAGTGAAGAGACTAGCGGGGCCTACGAGCAGTACTTC

d_call: -
v_call: TRBV4-1
clone_size: -
j_call: TRBJ2-2
cdr3_aa: CASSQVGPGTGELFF
cdr3_nt: TGCGCCAGCAGCCAAGTTGGGCCGGGAACCGGGGAGCTGTTTTTT

d_call: -
v_call: TRBV6-5
clone_size: -
j_call: TRBJ2-7
cdr3_aa: CASSSGLPSSYEQYF
cdr3_nt: TGTGCCAGCAGTTCGGGACTTCCGAGCTCCTACGAGCAGTACTTC

d_call: TRBD1
v_call: TRBV29-1
clone_size: once
j_call: TRBJ1-2
cdr3_aa: CSVVFPGQDYGYTF
cdr3_nt: TGCAGCGTTGTATTTCCGGGACAGGACTATGGCTACACCTTC

d_call: -
v_call: TRBV6-1
clone_size: once
j_call: TRBJ2-5
cdr3_aa: CASSERPGQETQYF
cdr3_nt: TGTGCCAGCAGTGAACGTCCGGGACAAGAGACCCAGTACTTC

d_call: -
v_call: TRBV10-3
clone_size: -
j_call: TRBJ1-3
cdr3_aa: CAISESGPSPGNTIYF
cdr3_nt: TGTGCCATCAGTGAGTCAGGACCTAGCCCTGGAAACACCATATATTTT

d_call: TRBD1
v_call: TRBV29-1
clone_size: few
j_call: TRBJ1-2
cdr3_aa: CSVGMRGQNYGYTF
cdr3_nt: TGCAGCGTTGGAATGAGGGGGCAAAACTATGGCTACACCTTC

d_call: TRBD1
v_call: TRBV9
clone_size: -
j_call: TRBJ1-2
cdr3_aa: CASSSWTGGDYGYTF
cdr3_nt: TGTGCCAGCAGCTCCTGGACAGGGGGTGACTATGGCTACACCTTC

d_call: -
v_call: TRBV6-6
clone_size: -
j_call: TRBJ1-1
cdr3_aa: CASSYSVNTEAFF
cdr3_nt: TGTGCCAGCAGTTACAGCGTGAACACTGAAGCTTTCTTT

d_call: TRBD1
v_call: TRBV6-6
clone_size: -
j_call: TRBJ2-7
cdr3_aa: CASRQTGPPYEQYF
cdr3_nt: TGTGCCAGCAGGCAGACAGGGCCCCCCTACGAGCAGTACTTC

d_call: -
v_call: TRBV7-8
clone_size: -
j_call: TRBJ2-7
cdr3_aa: CASSLGTRSYEQYF
cdr3_nt: TGTGCCAGCAGCTTGGGGACTCGTTCCTACGAGCAGTACTTC

d_call: TRBD1
v_call: TRBV9
clone_size: -
j_call: TRBJ1-1
cdr3_aa: CASSATTGDAEAFF
cdr3_nt: TGTGCCAGCAGCGCCACTACAGGGGACGCTGAAGCTTTCTTT

d_call: TRBD1
v_call: TRBV18
clone_size: -
j_call: TRBJ2-1
cdr3_aa: CASSQGTAYYNEQFF
cdr3_nt: TGTGCCAGCTCACAAGGGACAGCGTATTACAATGAGCAGTTCTTC

d_call: -
v_call: TRBV6-1
clone_size: -
j_call: TRBJ1-5
cdr3_aa: CASSERGNNQPQHF
cdr3_nt: TGTGCCAGCAGTGAAAGGGGGAACAATCAGCCCCAGCATTTT

d_call: -
v_call: TRBV27
clone_size: -
j_call: TRBJ2-7
cdr3_aa: CASSLLRKGEQYF
cdr3_nt: TGTGCCAGCAGTTTATTGAGGAAAGGCGAGCAGTACTTC

d_call: TRBD1
v_call: TRBV28
clone_size: -
j_call: TRBJ1-2
cdr3_aa: CASSFLLTGISNYGYTF
cdr3_nt: TGTGCCAGCAGTTTTCTCTTGACAGGGATCAGTAACTATGGCTACACCTTC

d_call: TRBD2
v_call: TRBV4-2
clone_size: -
j_call: TRBJ2-5
cdr3_aa: CASSQDASGGSGETQYF
cdr3_nt: TGTGCCAGCAGCCAAGATGCCAGCGGGGGGTCGGGAGAGACCCAGTACTTC

d_call: TRBD1
v_call: TRBV4-1
clone_size: once
j_call: TRBJ1-2
cdr3_aa: CASSQGQGYGYTF
cdr3_nt: TGCGCCAGCAGCCAAGGACAGGGGTATGGCTACACCTTC

d_call: -
v_call: TRBV5-4
clone_size: -
j_call: TRBJ1-6
cdr3_aa: CASSFAQGNSPLHF
cdr3_nt: TGTGCCAGCAGCTTTGCTCAGGGGAATTCACCCCTCCACTTT

d_call: -
v_call: TRBV19
clone_size: -
j_call: TRBJ2-7
cdr3_aa: CASSIPNSGSYEQYF
cdr3_nt: TGTGCCAGTAGTATACCAAACAGTGGATCCTACGAGCAGTACTTC

d_call: TRBD1
v_call: TRBV5-4
clone_size: once
j_call: TRBJ1-2
cdr3_aa: CASSLDATGGGYGYTF
cdr3_nt: TGTGCCAGCAGCTTGGACGCGACAGGGGGCGGCTATGGCTACACCTTC

d_call: TRBD2
v_call: TRBV7-7
clone_size: -
j_call: TRBJ2-5
cdr3_aa: CASSLTGEGTQYF
cdr3_nt: TGTGCCAGCAGCTTAACTGGGGAGGGGACCCAGTACTTC

d_call: TRBD2
v_call: TRBV9
clone_size: few
j_call: TRBJ2-3
cdr3_aa: CASGGGGDTDTQYF
cdr3_nt: TGTGCCAGCGGGGGCGGGGGGGACACAGATACGCAGTATTTT

d_call: TRBD1
v_call: TRBV11-2
clone_size: -
j_call: TRBJ1-5
cdr3_aa: CASSSTGGRQPQHF
cdr3_nt: TGTGCCAGCAGCTCGACAGGGGGCCGGCAGCCCCAGCATTTT

d_call: TRBD2
v_call: TRBV27
clone_size: -
j_call: TRBJ2-2
cdr3_aa: CASSYSGRTLNGELFF
cdr3_nt: TGTGCCAGCAGTTATAGCGGGAGGACTCTAAACGGGGAGCTGTTTTTT

d_call: -
v_call: TRBV28
clone_size: -
j_call: TRBJ1-3
cdr3_aa: CASTQWGHPSSGNTIYF
cdr3_nt: TGTGCCAGCACCCAGTGGGGACACCCGAGCTCTGGAAACACCATATATTTT

d_call: TRBD1
v_call: TRBV7-2
clone_size: -
j_call: TRBJ1-3
cdr3_aa: CASSLIGQDSGNTIYF
cdr3_nt: TGTGCCAGCAGCTTAATAGGACAGGACTCTGGAAACACCATATATTTT

d_call: TRBD1
v_call: TRBV7-2
clone_size: -
j_call: TRBJ2-7
cdr3_aa: CASSFRTGPSSYEQYF
cdr3_nt: TGTGCCAGCAGCTTCCGGACAGGGCCGAGCTCCTACGAGCAGTACTTC

d_call: TRBD1
v_call: TRBV27
clone_size: -
j_call: TRBJ1-5
cdr3_aa: CASSLRTGGHYSNQPQHF
cdr3_nt: TGTGCCAGCAGCCTGAGGACAGGGGGCCATTATAGCAATCAGCCCCAGCATTTT

d_call: -
v_call: TRBV6-4
clone_size: few
j_call: TRBJ2-3
cdr3_aa: CASSVGGSTDTQYF
cdr3_nt: TGTGCCAGCAGTGTTGGGGGCAGCACAGATACGCAGTATTTT